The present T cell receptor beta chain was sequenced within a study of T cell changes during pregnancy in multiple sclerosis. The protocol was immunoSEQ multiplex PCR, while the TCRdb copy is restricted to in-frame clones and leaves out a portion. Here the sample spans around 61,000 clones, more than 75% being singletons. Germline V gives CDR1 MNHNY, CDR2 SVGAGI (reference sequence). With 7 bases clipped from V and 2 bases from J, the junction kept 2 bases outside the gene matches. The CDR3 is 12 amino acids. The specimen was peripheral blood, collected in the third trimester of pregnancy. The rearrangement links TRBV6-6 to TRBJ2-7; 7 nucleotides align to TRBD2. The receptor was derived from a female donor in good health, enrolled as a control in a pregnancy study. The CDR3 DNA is TGTGCCAGCACCAGCGGGACCTACGAGCAGTACTTC. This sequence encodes CASTSGTYEQYF.